Reported below is one TCR beta chain. Its antigen is currently unknown. This record comes from a study of T cell responses to AZD1222 COVID-19 vaccine. Study-wide points: Unmutated variant regions reportedly attract nearly half of all spike-specific TCRs. AZD1222 recipients seropositive at baseline numbered only six or seven. Spike was spanned by vaccine-associated CD4 TCRs, with dominance at 160-218 and 743-854.

CDR1 is SNHLY, CDR2 FYNNEI, per germline. The CDR3 runs to 14 residues. V was shortened by 3 bases and J by 0 bases, with 8 bases between the two germline ends. The assay was immunoSEQ multiplex PCR, and TCRdb's table has in-frame clones only and misses some. The sample holds about 180,000 clones; roughly nine tenths are singletons and the top ten take approximately 2.5%. This sequence originates from an adult in good health. This specimen consisted of peripheral blood, obtained on day 0 of AZD1222 vaccination. This chain joins TRBV2 and TRBJ1-1; D is unclear. CDR3 residues: CASSEMGLNTEAFF. The CDR3 bases are TGTGCCAGCAGTGAGATGGGTCTGAACACTGAAGCTTTCTTT.